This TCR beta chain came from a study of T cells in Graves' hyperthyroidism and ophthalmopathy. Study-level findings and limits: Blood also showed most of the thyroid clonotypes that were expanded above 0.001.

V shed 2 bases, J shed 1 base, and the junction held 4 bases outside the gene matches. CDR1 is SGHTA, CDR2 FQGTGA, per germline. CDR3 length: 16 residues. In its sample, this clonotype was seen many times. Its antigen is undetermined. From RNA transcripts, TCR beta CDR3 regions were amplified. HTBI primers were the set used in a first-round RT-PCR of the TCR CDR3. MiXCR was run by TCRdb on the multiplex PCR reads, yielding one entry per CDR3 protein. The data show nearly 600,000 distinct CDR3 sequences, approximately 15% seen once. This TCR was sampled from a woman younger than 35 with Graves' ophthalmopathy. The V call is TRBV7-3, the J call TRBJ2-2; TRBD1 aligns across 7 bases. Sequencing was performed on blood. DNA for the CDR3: TGTGCCAGCAGCTTAGGGGGACAGCAGAACACCGGGGAGCTGTTTTTT. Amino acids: CASSLGGQQNTGELFF. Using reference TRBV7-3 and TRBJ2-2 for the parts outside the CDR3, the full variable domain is GAGVSQTPSNKVTEKGKYVELRCDPISGHTALYWYRQSLGQGPEFLIYFQGTGAADDSGLPNDRFFAVRPEGSVSTLKIQRTERGDSAVYLCASSLGGQQNTGELFFGEGSRLTVL.